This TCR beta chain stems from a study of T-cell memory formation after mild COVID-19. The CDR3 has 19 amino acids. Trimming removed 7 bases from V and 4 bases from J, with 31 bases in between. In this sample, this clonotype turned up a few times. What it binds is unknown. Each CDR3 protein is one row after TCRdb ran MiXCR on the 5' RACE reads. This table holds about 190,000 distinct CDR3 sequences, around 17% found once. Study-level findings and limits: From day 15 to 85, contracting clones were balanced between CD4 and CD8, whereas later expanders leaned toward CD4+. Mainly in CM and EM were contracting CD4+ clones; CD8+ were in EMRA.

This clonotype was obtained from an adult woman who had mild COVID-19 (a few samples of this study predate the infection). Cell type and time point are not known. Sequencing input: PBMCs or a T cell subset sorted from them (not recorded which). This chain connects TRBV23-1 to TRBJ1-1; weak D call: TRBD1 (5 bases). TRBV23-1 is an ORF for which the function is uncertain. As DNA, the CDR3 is TGCGCCAGCACCCACCTCACTCACGGGAAGGGGAAATATGGCACTGAAGCTTTCTTT. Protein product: CASTHLTHGKGKYGTEAFF.